The TCR beta chain under discussion was sequenced for a study of shared clonotypes between healthy human individuals. Study summary: Researchers drew samples from a couple of women and three men aged 18 to 49. The study used three CD4 naive, three CD4 memory, two CD8 naive and one CD8 memory plate per donor. Study results and limitations: Larger estimated richness was generally recorded for naive subsets relative to memory subsets.

With regard to this clone: Its antigen is currently unknown.

Some clones are missing from TCRdb's copy, which holds only in-frame ones; the method was immunoSEQ multiplex PCR. In the table there are 550,000 to 750,000 clones, 92% of which are singletons. It was CD45RO-negative cells, positively selected for CCR7, that made up naive CD8 cells, with terminally differentiated effector memory CD45RA+ cells excluded. Nashville, Tennessee was home to all donors, each a Caucasian adult. V was pared by 5 bases and J by 0 bases, with 11 bases between. There are 13 residues in the CDR3. Germline-derived CDR1 and CDR2 are SQVTM and ANQGSEA. The V call is TRBV29-1, the J call TRBJ2-7; the D gene is possibly TRBD1 (5 bases). Sequenced material: naive CD8+ T cells sorted from blood. This TCR came from a man between 25 and 39 years old in good health. The CDR3 nucleotides read TGCAGCGTTCTCCAGGGCCTCTCCTACGAGCAGTACTTC. Its protein product is CSVLQGLSYEQYF.